This entry lists 29 T cell receptor beta chains sequenced from one sample in a study of blood T cell repertoires in COVID-19. Clones were sequenced by immunoSEQ multiplex PCR, and TCRdb holds only the in-frame ones, with some missing. The sample has 200,000 to 300,000 clones, 80% to 90% seen once. The sequenced sample was peripheral blood. These receptors all stem from a man aged 30 to 45 with active or convalescent COVID-19.

V is TRBV11-2 and J is TRBJ1-5, with D perhaps matching TRBD1 (6 bases). The CDR3 loop spans 16 amino acids. Germline CDR1 and CDR2: SGHAT and FQNNGV. The V gene lost 5 bases and the J gene lost 10 bases, with 24 bases spanning the gap. This chain's CDR3 is CASSPTRGGPNFPQHF. DNA for the CDR3: TGTGCCAGCAGCCCCACGCGGGGGGGCCCCAACTTTCCCCAGCATTTT. The variable domain in full, with the rest retrieved from reference TRBV11-2 and TRBJ1-5, is EAGVAQSPRYKIIEKRQSVAFWCNPISGHATLYWYQQILGQGPKLLIQFQNNGVVDDSQLPKDRFSAERLKGVDSTLKIQPAKLEDSAVYLCASSPTRGGPNFPQHFGDGTRLSIL.

CDR3 in amino acids: CASSYRNRREAFF. The CDR3 region has the DNA TGTGCCAGCAGTTACCGAAACAGGCGTGAAGCTTTCTTT. This chain uses TRBV6-6 with TRBJ1-1, with a tentative D call TRBD1 (5 bases). Trimming cost V 2 bases and J 7 bases, with 11 bases left between them. Germline V lookup: CDR1 MNHNY, CDR2 SVGAGI (reference sequence). This CDR3 has 13 amino acids.

The chain employs TRBV6-1 and TRBJ2-1; possible D gene TRBD1, 6 bases. Germline lookup yields CDR1 MNHNS and CDR2 SASEGT. The length of the CDR3 is 15 residues. The V and J ends lost 2 bases and 5 bases respectively, with 13 bases between them. In DNA form, the CDR3 reads TGTGCCAGCAGTGAAAGGGGGACGGATGACAATGAGCAGTTCTTC. This sequence encodes CASSERGTDDNEQFF.

The J gene is TRBJ1-5, the V gene TRBV14; D is undetermined. CDR3 size: 13 residues. CDR1 is SGHDN, CDR2 FVKESK, per germline. Trimming took off 2 bases at V and 3 bases at J, with 5 bases between the two ends. In DNA form, the CDR3 reads TGTGCCAGCAGCCAACACATCAATCAGCCCCAGCATTTT. Translating it yields CASSQHINQPQHF.

The CDR3, as DNA: TGTGCCAGCAAAGGGACAGGGAAAAGGAACACTGAAGCTTTCTTT. It specifies CASKGTGKRNTEAFF. The chain recombines TRBV9 with TRBJ1-1; 9 bases map to TRBD1. The V and J ends lost 6 bases and 1 base, in that order; junction bases with no gene match: 7. This CDR3 has 15 residues. Per the germline V gene, CDR1 is SGDLS and CDR2 is YYNGEE.

The CDR3: CASSLMRGRGSPLHF. The DNA for the CDR3 is TGTGCCAGCAGCTTAATGAGGGGGCGAGGATCACCCCTCCACTTT. The chain has TRBV7-2 and TRBJ1-6; 7 bases line up with TRBD1. The CDR3 has 15 residues. V lost 2 bases to trimming and J lost 10 bases; unmatched junction nucleotides: 8. The germline CDR1 and CDR2 sequences are SGHTA and FQGNSA. Full variable domain (remainder filled in from reference TRBV7-2 and TRBJ1-6): GAGVSQSPSNKVTEKGKDVELRCDPISGHTALYWYRQSLGQGLEFLIYFQGNSAPDKSGLPSDRFSAERTGGSVSTLTIQRTQQEDSAVYLCASSLMRGRGSPLHFGNGTRLTVT.

This sequence joins TRBV12-3 or TRBV12-4 and TRBJ2-1; D might be TRBD2 (6 bases). This CDR3 region has 13 residues. The V end was cut by 7 bases, the J end by 14 bases, with 21 bases between. The CDR3 loop reads CASTPSGSGVKFF. The CDR3 DNA is TGTGCCAGCACCCCGAGCGGGTCCGGGGTGAAGTTCTTC.

The rearrangement uses TRBV5-1 and TRBJ2-5, with a tentative D call TRBD2 (6 bases). CDR1 and CDR2 from the germline V gene are SGHRS and YFSETQ. The V and J ends lost 0 bases and 4 bases respectively, with 25 bases between them. The CDR3 covers 19 residues. CDR3 loop: CASSLAGLGREPWRETQYF. The DNA for the CDR3 is TGCGCCAGCAGCTTGGCCGGGTTAGGACGGGAGCCGTGGCGAGAGACCCAGTACTTC.

This chain connects TRBV5-4 to TRBJ2-1; TRBD1 aligns across 7 bases. J gave up 3 bases and V 1 base, and 1 base lay outside the gene matches. Germline V lookup: CDR1 SGHNT, CDR2 YYREEE (reference sequence). The CDR3 spans 14 residues. CDR3 in DNA: TGTGCCAGCAGCTTGTCAGGGGGCTACAATGAGCAGTTCTTC. Protein sequence: CASSLSGGYNEQFF.

The gene calls are TRBV2 and TRBJ2-2; 7 bases are a match to TRBD2. The germline gives CDR1 SNHLY, CDR2 FYNNEI. The CDR3 extends over 15 amino acids. Trimming took 6 bases from V and 1 from J; bases not matched to a gene: 5. The CDR3 here is CASRLGLLNTGELFF. CDR3 DNA: TGTGCCAGCAGATTGGGACTATTGAACACCGGGGAGCTGTTTTTT.

The rearrangement joins TRBV18 to TRBJ1-6, with D tentatively TRBD1 (6 bases). This CDR3 has 16 amino acids. CDR1 and CDR2 (germline): KGHSH, LQKENI. The V end was cut by 4 bases, the J end by 7 bases, with 17 bases between. The CDR3 nucleotides read TGTGCCAGCTCACTCCGGGACACAAAGGGGAATTCACCCCTCCACTTT. It translates to CASSLRDTKGNSPLHF.

This sequence joins TRBV29-1 and TRBJ1-1; D perhaps matches TRBD1 (5 bases). The CDR3 contains 14 residues. V dropped 4 bases and J dropped 4 bases, with 16 bases sitting between them. CDR1 is SQVTM and CDR2 is ANQGSEA in the germline V gene. The CDR3, as DNA: TGCAGCGTTGGTGGCGGGGGAGGAGGCACTGAAGCTTTCTTT. Its translation is CSVGGGGGGTEAFF. Based on the CDR3 plus reference TRBV29-1 and TRBJ1-1, the full variable domain is SAVISQKPSRDICQRGTSLTIQCQVDSQVTMMFWYRQQPGQSLTLIATANQGSEATYESGFVIDKFPISRPNLTFSTLTVSNMSPEDSSIYLCSVGGGGGGTEAFFGQGTRLTVV.

This clone was counted once. The J gene is TRBJ1-2, the V gene TRBV19; no clear D gene. Germline CDR1 LNHDA, CDR2 SQIVND (reference sequence). Trimming pared 7 bases from V and 0 bases from J, leaving 18 bases between. The CDR3 contains 16 residues. As DNA, the CDR3 is TGTGCCAGTACCGCCGCGGGGTTCAGCCCTAACTATGGCTACACCTTC. Translation: CASTAAGFSPNYGYTF.

This clone was detected a few times. The chain couples TRBV4-3 to TRBJ1-5; D uncertain. V shed 2 bases and J shed 4 bases, with 12 bases lying between them. The CDR3 is 15 amino acids. Germline loops: CDR1 LGHNA, CDR2 YSLEER. CDR3 DNA sequence: TGCGCCAGCAGCCAATCCCGGGAAAGTAATCAGCCCCAGCATTTT. Translating gives CASSQSRESNQPQHF.

The genes are TRBV19 and TRBJ2-3, with 9 positions matching TRBD2. The CDR3 length is 14 residues. V shed 11 bases, J shed 2 bases, and the junction held 8 bases outside the gene matches. Germline values: CDR1 LNHDA, CDR2 SQIVND (reference sequence). Written as DNA, the CDR3 is TGTGCCGTAAACAAGCGGGGGGACACAGATACGCAGTATTTT. As protein: CAVNKRGDTDTQYF.

The chain is built from TRBV9 and TRBJ2-3; 10 bases map to TRBD1. V lost 4 bases to trimming and J lost 2 bases; unmatched junction nucleotides: 4. The CDR3 is made up of 15 amino acids. Germline CDR1 reads SGDLS; CDR2 reads YYNGEE. CDR3 coding DNA: TGTGCCAGCAGCCCCGGGACAGGGGCCACAGATACGCAGTATTTT. Translation gives CASSPGTGATDTQYF. The full variable domain, in which reference TRBV9 and TRBJ2-3 provide the parts outside the CDR3, is DSGVTQTPKHLITATGQRVTLRCSPRSGDLSVYWYQQSLDQGLQFLIQYYNGEERAKGNILERFSAQQFPDLHSELNLSSLELGDSALYFCASSPGTGATDTQYFGPGTRLTVL.

The V and J genes are TRBV7-2 and TRBJ1-6, with D perhaps TRBD1 (6 bases). The CDR3 covers 16 residues. The germline V gene encodes CDR1 SGHTA and CDR2 FQGNSA. V lost 4 bases and J lost 8, with 18 bases in between. The CDR3 spells CASSSSPTGFHSPLHF. The DNA of the CDR3 is TGTGCCAGCAGCTCTAGCCCAACAGGGTTCCATTCACCCCTCCACTTT.

The rearrangement links TRBV6-1 to TRBJ1-4; 9 bases agree with TRBD1. Trimming at V came to 0 bases and at J to 8 bases, leaving 16 bases not matched to a gene. Germline CDR1 and CDR2: MNHNS and SASEGT. The CDR3 extends over 19 amino acids. CDR3 in DNA: TGTGCCAGCAGTGAAGCCCTTGGGACAGGGTTCTGGGGAGCCGAAAAACTGTTTTTT. Translation gives CASSEALGTGFWGAEKLFF.

The rearrangement joins TRBV29-1 to TRBJ2-7; 11 bases agree with TRBD2. J was trimmed by 5 bases and V by 7 bases; bases with no gene match: 10. The CDR3 is made up of 14 amino acids. Germline values: CDR1 SQVTM, CDR2 ANQGSEA. The CDR3 bases are TGCAGCGCCGCCAATAGCGGGGGGGCCCACGAGCAGTACTTC. Translated, it gives CSAANSGGAHEQYF.

The chain has TRBV15 and TRBJ1-5; 9 bases agree with TRBD1. Unmatched junction bases numbered 8, after V lost 0 bases and J lost 5 bases. Germline assignment: CDR1 LNHNV and CDR2 YYDKDF (reference sequence). This CDR3 has 17 residues. CDR3 amino acids: CATSRDRGQGRYQPQHF. DNA of the CDR3: TGTGCCACCAGCAGAGACCGGGGACAGGGAAGGTATCAGCCCCAGCATTTT.

This chain uses TRBV18 with TRBJ2-1, with a tentative D call TRBD1 (5 bases). CDR1 and CDR2 from the germline V gene are KGHSH and LQKENI. CDR3 length: 16 residues. V lost 2 bases, J lost 8 bases, and 19 bases lay in between. CDR3: CASSPDLSRVSHEQFF. CDR3 nucleotide sequence: TGTGCCAGCTCACCAGATTTATCCAGGGTTAGCCATGAGCAGTTCTTC. Full variable domain (missing parts from reference TRBV18 and TRBJ2-1): NAGVMQNPRHLVRRRGQEARLRCSPMKGHSHVYWYRQLPEEGLKFMVYLQKENIIDESGMPKERFSAEFPKEGPSILRIQQVVRGDSAAYFCASSPDLSRVSHEQFFGPGTRLTVL.

This chain uses TRBV5-8 with TRBJ1-1; no definite D call. This CDR3 contains 13 residues. Germline lookup yields CDR1 SGHTS and CDR2 YDEGEE. Trimming stripped 2 bases from V and 1 base from J, with 6 bases between. The CDR3 protein is CASSFVKNTEAFF. CDR3 bases: TGTGCCAGCAGCTTTGTCAAGAACACTGAAGCTTTCTTT. Variable domain in full (rest from reference TRBV5-8 and TRBJ1-1): EAGVTQSPTHLIKTRGQQATLRCSPISGHTSVYWYQQALGLGLQFLLWYDEGEERNRGNFPPRFSGRQFPNYSSELNVNALELEDSALYLCASSFVKNTEAFFGQGTRLTVV.

The J gene is TRBJ2-7, the V gene TRBV30, with 9 bases lining up with TRBD2. Losses at the gene ends were 0 bases for V and 0 bases for J; bases not matched to a gene: 3. CDR3 length: 15 amino acids. CDR1 is GTSNPN, CDR2 SVGIG, per germline (reference sequence). As DNA, the CDR3 is TGTGCCTGGAGTGTTTCTAGCGGGGCCTCCTACGAGCAGTACTTC. Its translation is CAWSVSSGASYEQYF.

V usage is TRBV9 and J usage is TRBJ2-5, with 10 positions matching TRBD1. CDR1 SGDLS and CDR2 YYNGEE come from the germline V gene. The CDR3 is 16 amino acids. J lost 1 base, V lost 0 bases, and 3 bases had no gene match. The CDR3: CASSVGTGGPQETQYF. In DNA form, the CDR3 reads TGTGCCAGCAGCGTAGGGACAGGGGGGCCCCAAGAGACCCAGTACTTC.

This clone was detected once. CDR3: CASSLYQGAPQETQYF. The CDR3 region has the DNA TGTGCCAGCAGCTTATATCAGGGGGCGCCTCAAGAGACCCAGTACTTC. The chain has TRBV7-3 and TRBJ2-5, with 8 nucleotides matching TRBD1. Germline CDR1 SGHTA, CDR2 FQGTGA. The CDR3 is 16 amino acids. Germline trimming cut 2 bases from V and 2 bases from J; bases unmatched to any gene: 7.

The V gene is TRBV2, the J gene TRBJ2-3; D is possibly TRBD1 (5 bases). Germline CDR1 reads SNHLY; CDR2 reads FYNNEI. The CDR3 is 16 amino acids. Trimming took off 6 bases at V and 3 bases at J, with 19 bases between the two ends. The CDR3 loop reads CASSKRVLAGTDTQYF. The CDR3 DNA is TGTGCCAGCAGCAAAAGGGTCCTGGCAGGGACAGATACGCAGTATTTT.

The chain is built from TRBV5-1 and TRBJ1-6; unclear D gene. The CDR3 is made up of 10 amino acids. Trimming removed 4 bases at V and 11 bases at J, with 4 bases between. CDR1 and CDR2 (germline): SGHRS, YFSETQ. The CDR3 spells CASSITPLHF. DNA of the CDR3: TGCGCCAGCAGCATTACACCCCTCCACTTT.

The V gene is TRBV15, the J gene TRBJ1-6; 8 bases agree with TRBD1. Germline V CDR1 and CDR2: LNHNV, YYDKDF (reference sequence). The CDR3 runs to 17 residues. V was pared by 0 bases and J by 8 bases, with 9 bases of the junction left unmatched. For the CDR3, the DNA is TGTGCCACCAGCAGAGATCTGGTGGACAGGGTCGATTCACCCCTCCACTTT. The encoded protein is CATSRDLVDRVDSPLHF.

This clone has just a few counts. The CDR3: CASSITQALNTEAFF. The CDR3 DNA reads as TGTGCCAGTAGTATAACCCAGGCCCTGAACACTGAAGCTTTCTTT. V usage is TRBV19 and J usage is TRBJ1-1, with unresolved D. CDR1 and CDR2 from the germline V gene are LNHDA and SQIVND (reference sequence). The V and J ends lost 2 bases and 0 bases respectively, with 10 bases between them. The CDR3 consists of 15 residues.